Below, 14 T cell receptor beta chains from the same sample are listed, as sequenced in a study of shared clonotypes between healthy human individuals. Profiled with immunoSEQ multiplex PCR; TCRdb holds only in-frame clones, not every one. The sample carries about 2.4 million clones, approximately 93% recorded once. The sample consisted of naive CD4+ T cells from PBMCs. Subset reported: CD45RA+ positively selected. The source is a man in his late teens or twenties in good health. Some clones in this sample may be carry-over from other donors' samples.

The genes are TRBV6-1 and TRBJ1-3; D perhaps matches TRBD1 (6 bases). CDR3 length: 16 amino acids. Germline V lookup: CDR1 MNHNS, CDR2 SASEGT. V was trimmed by 0 bases and J by 4 bases, leaving 13 bases between them. CDR3 coding DNA: TGTGCCAGCAGTGAAGCCGGGGGGCTAGGCGGAAACACCATATATTTT. Its protein product is CASSEAGGLGGNTIYF.

CDR3 DNA sequence: TGCGCCAGCAGCCACCCGGGTGGAGGTATAGATACGCAGTATTTT. It yields the protein CASSHPGGGIDTQYF. This sequence joins TRBV4-3 and TRBJ2-3, with D possibly matching TRBD2 (5 bases). The CDR3 has 15 residues. V gave up 3 bases and J gave up 5 bases, with 15 bases separating them. Germline CDR1 is LGHNA and CDR2 is YSLEER.

The V gene is TRBV4-2, the J gene TRBJ2-5; 7 bases line up with TRBD1. Germline loops: CDR1 LGHNA, CDR2 YNFKEQ. V was pared by 4 bases and J by 5 bases, with 4 bases of the junction left unmatched. The CDR3 extends over 13 amino acids. As DNA, the CDR3 is TGTGCCAGCAGCCCAGAGGGGGCTGAGACCCAGTACTTC. This gives the protein CASSPEGAETQYF.

CDR3 sequence: CASSIEGRGVTGYTF. DNA of the CDR3: TGTGCCAGTAGTATAGAAGGCAGGGGAGTTACCGGCTACACCTTC. The chain uses TRBV19 and TRBJ1-2, with a tentative D call TRBD1 (6 bases). Germline V CDR1 and CDR2: LNHDA, SQIVND (reference sequence). V gave up 0 bases and J gave up 8 bases, with 16 bases separating them. The CDR3 loop spans 15 amino acids.

V gene TRBV2 combines with J gene TRBJ2-3; 8 positions agree with TRBD1. The germline V gene has CDR1 SNHLY and CDR2 FYNNEI. The CDR3 contains 16 residues. V was clipped by 6 bases and J by 0 bases; unmatched bases: 8. CDR3 loop: CASRGPGQASTDTQYF. The DNA for the CDR3 is TGTGCCAGCAGGGGGCCGGGACAGGCTAGCACAGATACGCAGTATTTT.

The chain carries TRBV4-3 and TRBJ2-7; weak D call: TRBD2 (5 bases). In germline, CDR1 is LGHNA, CDR2 YSLEER. V lost 0 bases and J lost 3, with 12 bases in between. The CDR3 is made up of 15 amino acids. The CDR3 DNA is TGCGCCAGCAGCCAAGATCCAGCGGCGTTCTACGAGCAGTACTTC. It specifies CASSQDPAAFYEQYF.

For this clone: At the DNA level, this CDR3 is encoded by other sequences in the same sample as well. J is TRBJ2-3 and V is TRBV5-1; TRBD2 agrees at 12 bases. The V gene end was trimmed by 4 bases and the J gene end by 6 bases; junction bases not matched to a gene: 9. The CDR3 runs to 16 residues. CDR1 is SGHRS and CDR2 is YFSETQ in the germline V gene. The CDR3, as DNA: TGCGCCAGCAGCACAGGACTAGCGGGAAGGGGGGATACGCAGTATTTT. It codes for CASSTGLAGRGDTQYF. Supplemented by reference TRBV5-1 and TRBJ2-3, the full variable domain reads KAGVTQTPRYLIKTRGQQVTLSCSPISGHRSVSWYQQTPGQGLQFLFEYFSETQRNKGNFPGRFSGRQFSNSRSEMNVSTLELGDSALYLCASSTGLAGRGDTQYFGPGTRLTVL.

The chain carries TRBV6-1 and TRBJ2-1, with 8 bases fitting TRBD2. The CDR3 consists of 14 residues. Germline trimming cut 4 bases from V and 5 bases from J; bases unmatched to any gene: 4. The germline CDR1 and CDR2 sequences are MNHNS and SASEGT. This chain's CDR3 is CASSVSGGDNEQFF. The DNA for the CDR3 is TGTGCCAGCAGTGTTTCGGGAGGGGACAATGAGCAGTTCTTC.

The chain employs TRBV30 and TRBJ1-2, with 7 positions matching TRBD1. Germline values: CDR1 GTSNPN, CDR2 SVGIG (reference sequence). The J segment lost 2 bases and the V segment lost 8 bases, leaving 14 bases of the junction unmatched. The CDR3 is 15 residues long. CDR3 nucleotides: TGTGCCCGCGACCGGACAGGAGGGTACAACTATGGCTACACCTTC. This translates into CARDRTGGYNYGYTF.

This chain uses TRBV5-8 with TRBJ2-1; D not resolved. Germline-derived CDR1 and CDR2 are SGHTS and YDEGEE. Trimming took off 4 bases at V and 0 bases at J, with 11 bases between the two ends. The CDR3 extends over 15 amino acids. The DNA of the CDR3 is TGTGCCAGCAGCCCCGGACCATTCTCCTACAATGAGCAGTTCTTC. Its translation is CASSPGPFSYNEQFF.

The V call is TRBV7-2, the J call TRBJ1-2, with D tentatively TRBD1 (5 bases). CDR1 is SGHTA and CDR2 is FQGNSA in the germline V gene. Deletions cut 3 bases from V and 6 bases from J, with 14 bases between. The CDR3 has 14 residues. The CDR3 spells CASSFRDVSNGYTF. DNA of the CDR3: TGTGCCAGCAGCTTTCGGGACGTTTCCAATGGCTACACCTTC.

This rearrangement joins TRBV5-4 to TRBJ2-4; 7 bases align to TRBD1. CDR1 and CDR2 (germline): SGHNT, YYREEE (reference sequence). This CDR3 has 13 amino acids. V shed 4 bases, J shed 7 bases, and the junction held 5 bases outside the gene matches. CDR3 sequence (DNA): TGTGCCAGCAGCGAAGGGGGCCGGAACATTCAGTACTTC. This codes for CASSEGGRNIQYF. Drawing the rest from reference TRBV5-4 and TRBJ2-4, the complete variable domain is ETGVTQSPTHLIKTRGQQVTLRCSSQSGHNTVSWYQQALGQGPQFIFQYYREEENGRGNFPPRFSGLQFPNYSSELNVNALELDDSALYLCASSEGGRNIQYFGAGTRLSVL.

The genes are TRBV10-3 and TRBJ2-3; D gene uncertain. CDR1 and CDR2 from the germline V gene are ENHRY and SYGVKD. V was pared by 3 bases and J by 3 bases, with 13 bases between. The CDR3 spans 15 residues. This chain's CDR3 is CAISDPGSKTDTQYF. For the CDR3, the DNA is TGTGCCATCAGTGATCCTGGGTCTAAGACAGATACGCAGTATTTT.

The chain combines TRBV30 with TRBJ2-3; 13 bases are shared with TRBD2. The trim removed 0 bases at V and 0 bases at J, leaving 9 bases unmatched. The CDR3 runs to 19 residues. Germline-derived CDR1 and CDR2 are GTSNPN and SVGIG (reference sequence). The CDR3 nucleotides are TGTGCCTGGAGTGTCAAGCCGGGACTAGCGGGGCCAAGCACAGATACGCAGTATTTT. Protein sequence: CAWSVKPGLAGPSTDTQYF.